A selection of T cell receptor beta chains follows, all from one sample in a study of blood T cell repertoires in COVID-19. Produced via immunoSEQ multiplex PCR; TCRdb's table is partial and in-frame only. Seen here are about 190,000 clones, over 75% observed once, and the top ten hold approximately 13%. Sample: peripheral blood. These receptors were collected from a man between 45 and 60 years old who had recovered from COVID-19. Both conserved end residues are part of each CDR3. D genes are given only for firm matches. Size tells how often a clone was seen (once, few, many) or the class of an expanded clone, and some rows leave it out.

j_call	v_call	clone_size	d_call	cdr3_aa	cdr3_nt
TRBJ1-5	TRBV5-1	.	.	CASSPYGEDQPQHF	TGCGCCAGCAGCCCCTACGGGGAGGATCAGCCCCAGCATTTT
TRBJ2-7	TRBV11-1	few	TRBD1	CASSRDRGISYEQYF	TGTGCCAGCAGCCGAGACAGGGGGATATCCTACGAGCAGTACTTC
TRBJ2-5	TRBV27	.	TRBD2	CASSRLSGRAGETQYF	TGTGCCAGCAGTAGACTTAGCGGGAGGGCCGGGGAGACCCAGTACTTC
TRBJ2-1	TRBV30	.	TRBD2	CAWSVGLAGDEQFF	TGTGCCTGGAGTGTGGGGCTAGCGGGAGATGAGCAGTTCTTC
TRBJ2-1	TRBV7-3	.	TRBD1	CASSSSGTVYNEQFF	TGTGCCAGCAGCTCTTCGGGGACAGTCTACAATGAGCAGTTCTTC
TRBJ1-2	TRBV6-1	.	.	CASSDTRDYGYTF	TGTGCCAGCAGTGATACCAGGGATTATGGCTACACCTTC
TRBJ2-3	TRBV19	.	.	CASRTEASTDTQYF	TGTGCCAGTAGGACAGAGGCTAGCACAGATACGCAGTATTTT
TRBJ2-7	TRBV21-1	.	.	CASSTQDRAFYEQYF	TGTGCCAGCAGCACACAGGACAGGGCTTTCTACGAGCAGTACTTC
TRBJ1-2	TRBV2	.	.	CASSVVTTRDGYTF	TGTGCCAGCAGTGTGGTGACAACGAGGGATGGCTACACCTTC
TRBJ1-1	TRBV15	.	.	CATSRDMRGFRDRRNTEAFF	TGTGCCACCAGCAGAGATATGAGGGGGTTCCGGGACCGTCGAAACACTGAAGCTTTCTTT
TRBJ2-1	TRBV4-3	.	TRBD2	CASSQDLTSGRPQRRFF	TGCGCCAGCAGCCAAGATTTGACTAGCGGGAGGCCGCAACGAAGGTTCTTC
TRBJ1-2	TRBV6-5	.	TRBD1	CASRLTGHNYGYTF	TGTGCCAGCAGGTTGACAGGGCATAACTATGGCTACACCTTC
TRBJ2-2	TRBV6-5	few	.	CASSRGNTGELFF	TGTGCCAGCAGCAGGGGGAACACCGGGGAGCTGTTTTTT
TRBJ1-2	TRBV7-2	.	TRBD1	CASSLTGTGAIRGYTF	TGTGCCAGCAGCTTAACCGGGACAGGGGCTATTCGCGGCTACACCTTC
TRBJ1-1	TRBV7-9	few	.	CASSLQSNTEAFF	TGTGCCAGCAGCTTACAGTCGAACACTGAAGCTTTCTTT
TRBJ2-1	TRBV11-3	.	TRBD2	CASSLLAGANEQFF	TGTGCCAGCAGCCTACTAGCGGGAGCCAATGAGCAGTTCTTC
TRBJ2-3	TRBV15	few	TRBD2	CATSRDQLAGADTQYF	TGTGCCACCAGCAGAGATCAACTAGCGGGAGCAGATACGCAGTATTTT